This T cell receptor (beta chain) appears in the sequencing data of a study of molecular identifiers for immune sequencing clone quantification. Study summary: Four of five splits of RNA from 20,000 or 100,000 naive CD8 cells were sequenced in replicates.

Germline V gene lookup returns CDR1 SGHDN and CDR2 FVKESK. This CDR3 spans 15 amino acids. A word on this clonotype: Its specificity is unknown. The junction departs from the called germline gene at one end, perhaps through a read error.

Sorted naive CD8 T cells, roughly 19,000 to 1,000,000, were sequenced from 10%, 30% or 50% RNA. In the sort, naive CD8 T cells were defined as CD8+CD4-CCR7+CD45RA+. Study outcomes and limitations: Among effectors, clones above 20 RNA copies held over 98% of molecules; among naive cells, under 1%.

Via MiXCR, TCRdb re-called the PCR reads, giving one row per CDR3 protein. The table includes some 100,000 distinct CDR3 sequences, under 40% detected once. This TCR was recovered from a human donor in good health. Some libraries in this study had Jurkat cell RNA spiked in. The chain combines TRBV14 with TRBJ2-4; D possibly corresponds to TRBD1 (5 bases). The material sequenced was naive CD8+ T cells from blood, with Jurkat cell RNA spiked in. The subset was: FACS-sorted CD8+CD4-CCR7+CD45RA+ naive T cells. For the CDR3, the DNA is TGTGTCAGCAGCTCCCGACAGCTAGCCAAAAACATTCAGTACTTC. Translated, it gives CVSSSRQLAKNIQYF.